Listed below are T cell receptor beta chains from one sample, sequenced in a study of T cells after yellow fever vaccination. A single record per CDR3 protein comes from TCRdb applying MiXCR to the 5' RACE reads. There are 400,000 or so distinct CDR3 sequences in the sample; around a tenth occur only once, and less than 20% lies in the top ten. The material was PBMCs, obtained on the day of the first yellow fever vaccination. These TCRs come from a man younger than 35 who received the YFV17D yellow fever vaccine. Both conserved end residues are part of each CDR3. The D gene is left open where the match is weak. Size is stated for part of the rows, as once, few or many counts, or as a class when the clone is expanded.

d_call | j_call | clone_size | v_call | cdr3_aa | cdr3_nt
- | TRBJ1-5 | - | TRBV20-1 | CSAIISGNQPQHF | TGCAGTGCTATCATTTCCGGGAATCAGCCCCAGCATTTT
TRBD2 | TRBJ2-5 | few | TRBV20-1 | CSAPGLAGARRTQYF | TGCAGTGCTCCCGGACTAGCGGGGGCTCGGCGGACCCAGTACTTC
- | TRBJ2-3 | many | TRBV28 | CASSPQLTTSTDTQYF | TGTGCCAGCAGCCCTCAGCTCACAACTAGCACAGATACGCAGTATTTT
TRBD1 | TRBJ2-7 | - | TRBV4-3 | CASSPQTGNYEQYF | TGCGCCAGCAGCCCACAGACAGGGAACTACGAGCAGTACTTC
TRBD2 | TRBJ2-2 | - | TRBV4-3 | CASSQSGDAGELFF | TGCGCCAGCAGCCAGAGCGGGGACGCCGGGGAGCTGTTTTTT
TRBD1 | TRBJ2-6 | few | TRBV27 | CASSLTGGLRANVLTF | TGTGCCAGCAGTCTAACAGGGGGCTTGAGGGCCAACGTCCTGACTTTC
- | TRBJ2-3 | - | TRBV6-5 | CASSWGPAGSTDTQYF | TGTGCCAGCAGTTGGGGCCCCGCGGGGTCCACAGATACGCAGTATTTT
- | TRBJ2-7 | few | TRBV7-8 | CASSLAWGTGEQYF | TGTGCCAGCAGCTTAGCGTGGGGGACGGGCGAGCAGTACTTC
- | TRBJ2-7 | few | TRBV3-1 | CASSQDSEQYF | TGTGCCAGCAGCCAAGACTCCGAGCAGTACTTC
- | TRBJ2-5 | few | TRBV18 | CASSPPGVAGGTQYF | TGTGCCAGCTCACCCCCCGGGGTAGCTGGGGGAACCCAGTACTTC
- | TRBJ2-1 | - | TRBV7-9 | CASSLGTSRLNEQFF | TGTGCCAGCAGCTTAGGGACTTCCAGATTGAATGAGCAGTTCTTC
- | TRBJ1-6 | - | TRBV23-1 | CASSHHQGRNSPLHF | TGCGCCAGCAGTCACCACCAGGGGAGAAATTCACCCCTCCACTTT
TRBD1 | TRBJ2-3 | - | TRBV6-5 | CASSYSGTGITDTQYF | TGTGCCAGCAGTTACTCCGGGACAGGGATCACAGATACGCAGTATTTT
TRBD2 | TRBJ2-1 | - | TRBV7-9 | CASSSAVGLGPQWQFF | TGTGCCAGCAGTTCAGCTGTGGGACTAGGACCCCAGTGGCAGTTCTTC
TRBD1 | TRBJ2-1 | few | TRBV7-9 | CASKLGTGGLGEQFF | TGTGCCAGCAAGCTCGGGACAGGGGGCTTGGGTGAGCAGTTCTTC
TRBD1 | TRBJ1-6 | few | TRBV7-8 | CASSLAPGQGADSPLHF | TGTGCCAGCAGCTTAGCGCCAGGACAGGGGGCCGATTCACCCCTCCACTTT
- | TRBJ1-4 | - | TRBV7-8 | CASSRDINEKLFF | TGTGCCAGCAGCCGGGACATTAATGAAAAACTGTTTTTT
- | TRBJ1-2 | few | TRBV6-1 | CASSPAMGQGYGYTF | TGTGCCAGCAGCCCCGCTATGGGGCAAGGCTATGGCTACACCTTC